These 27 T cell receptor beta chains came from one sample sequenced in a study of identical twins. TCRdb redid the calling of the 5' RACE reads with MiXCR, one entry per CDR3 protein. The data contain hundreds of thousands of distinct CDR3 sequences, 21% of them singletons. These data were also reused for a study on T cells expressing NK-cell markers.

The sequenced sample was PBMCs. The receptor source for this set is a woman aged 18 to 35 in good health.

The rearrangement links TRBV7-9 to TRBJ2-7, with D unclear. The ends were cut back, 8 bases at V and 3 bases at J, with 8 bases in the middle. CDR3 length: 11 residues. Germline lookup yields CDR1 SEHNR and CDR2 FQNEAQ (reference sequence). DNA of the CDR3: TGTGCCAGCGGGCCTTACTACGAGCAGTACTTC. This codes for CASGPYYEQYF.

The CDR3 reads CATANSRTYGYTF. The DNA for the CDR3 is TGTGCCACCGCTAACAGTCGTACCTATGGCTACACCTTC. The chain combines TRBV6-2 or TRBV6-3 with TRBJ1-2; D unresolved. V was clipped by 10 bases and J by 4 bases, with 16 bases between them. The germline V gene has CDR1 MNHEY and CDR2 SVGEGT. CDR3 size: 13 residues.

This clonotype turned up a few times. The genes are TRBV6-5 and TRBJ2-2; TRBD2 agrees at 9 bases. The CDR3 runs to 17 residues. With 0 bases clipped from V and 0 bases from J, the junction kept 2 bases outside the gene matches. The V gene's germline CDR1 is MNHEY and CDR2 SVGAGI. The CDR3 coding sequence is TGTGCCAGCAGTTACTCGAGACTAGCGGCGAACACCGGGGAGCTGTTTTTT. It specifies CASSYSRLAANTGELFF.

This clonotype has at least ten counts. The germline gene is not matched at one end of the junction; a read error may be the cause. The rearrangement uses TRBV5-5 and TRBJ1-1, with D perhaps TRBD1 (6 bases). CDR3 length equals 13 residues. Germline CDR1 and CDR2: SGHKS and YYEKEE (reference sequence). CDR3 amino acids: CASRLGQNTEAFF. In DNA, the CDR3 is TGTGCCAGCAGGTTGGGACAGAACACTGAAGCTTTCTTT.

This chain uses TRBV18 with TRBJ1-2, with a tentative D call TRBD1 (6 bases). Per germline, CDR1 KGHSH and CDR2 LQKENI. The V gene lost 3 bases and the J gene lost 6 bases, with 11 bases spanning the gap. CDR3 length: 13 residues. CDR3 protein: CASSPSGVDGYTF. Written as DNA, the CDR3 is TGTGCCAGCTCACCCTCAGGGGTTGATGGCTACACCTTC.

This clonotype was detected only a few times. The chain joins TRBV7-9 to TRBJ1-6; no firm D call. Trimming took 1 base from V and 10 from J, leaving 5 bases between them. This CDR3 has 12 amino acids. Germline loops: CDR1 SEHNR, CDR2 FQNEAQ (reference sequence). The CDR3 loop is CASSLDESPLHF. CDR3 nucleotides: TGTGCCAGCAGCTTAGACGAGTCACCCCTCCACTTT.

The CDR3 sequence: CASSSHDRAEAKNIQYF. For the CDR3, the DNA is TGTGCCAGCAGTTCCCACGACAGGGCCGAAGCCAAAAACATTCAGTACTTC. The chain has TRBV12-3 or TRBV12-4 and TRBJ2-4; 7 bases agree with TRBD1. CDR3 size: 17 residues. The ends lost 4 bases at V and 0 bases at J; junction bases unmatched: 9.

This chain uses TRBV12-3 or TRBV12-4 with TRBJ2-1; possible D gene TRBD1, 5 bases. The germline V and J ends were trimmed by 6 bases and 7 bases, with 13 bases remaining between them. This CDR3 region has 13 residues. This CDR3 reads CASSLVQENEQFF. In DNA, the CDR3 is TGTGCCAGCAGCCTAGTACAGGAGAATGAGCAGTTCTTC.

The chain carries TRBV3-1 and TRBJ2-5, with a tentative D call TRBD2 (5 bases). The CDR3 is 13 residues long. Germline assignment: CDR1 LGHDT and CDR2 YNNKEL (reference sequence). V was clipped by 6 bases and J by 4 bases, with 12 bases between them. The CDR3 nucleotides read TGTGCCAGCAGGGCAAGAGGGTCAGAGACCCAGTACTTC. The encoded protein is CASRARGSETQYF.

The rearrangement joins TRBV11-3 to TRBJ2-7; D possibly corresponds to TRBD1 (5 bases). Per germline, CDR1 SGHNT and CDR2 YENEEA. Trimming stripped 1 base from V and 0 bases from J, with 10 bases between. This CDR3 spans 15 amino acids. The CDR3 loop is CASSLAPGRSYEQYF. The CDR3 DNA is TGTGCCAGCAGCTTAGCCCCAGGGCGCTCCTACGAGCAGTACTTC.

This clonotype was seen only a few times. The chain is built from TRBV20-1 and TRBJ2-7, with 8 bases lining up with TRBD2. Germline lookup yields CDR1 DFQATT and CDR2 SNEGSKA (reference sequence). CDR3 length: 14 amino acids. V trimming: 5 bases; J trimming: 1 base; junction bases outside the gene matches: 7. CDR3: CSAGLAGRSYEQYF. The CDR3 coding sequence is TGCAGTGCTGGATTAGCGGGAAGGTCCTACGAGCAGTACTTC.

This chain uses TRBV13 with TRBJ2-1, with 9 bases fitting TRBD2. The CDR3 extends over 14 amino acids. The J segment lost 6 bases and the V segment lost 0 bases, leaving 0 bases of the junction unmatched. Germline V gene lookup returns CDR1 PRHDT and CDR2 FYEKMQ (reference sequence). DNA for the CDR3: TGTGCCAGCAGCTTAGGGGGACTAGCCAATGAGCAGTTCTTC. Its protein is CASSLGGLANEQFF.

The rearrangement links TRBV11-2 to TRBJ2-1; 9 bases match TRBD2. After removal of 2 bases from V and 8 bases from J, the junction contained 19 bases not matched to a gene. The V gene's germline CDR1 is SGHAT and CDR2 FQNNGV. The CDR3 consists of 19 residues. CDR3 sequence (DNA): TGTGCCAGCAGCTTAAACAGACGGGCTTCCCTAGCGGGAAAGGATGAGCAGTTCTTC. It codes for CASSLNRRASLAGKDEQFF.

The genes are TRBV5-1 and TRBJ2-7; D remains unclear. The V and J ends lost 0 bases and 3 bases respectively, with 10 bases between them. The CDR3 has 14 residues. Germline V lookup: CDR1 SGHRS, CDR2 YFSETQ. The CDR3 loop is CASSLVVTGYEQYF. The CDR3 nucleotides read TGCGCCAGCAGCTTGGTAGTAACGGGCTACGAGCAGTACTTC.

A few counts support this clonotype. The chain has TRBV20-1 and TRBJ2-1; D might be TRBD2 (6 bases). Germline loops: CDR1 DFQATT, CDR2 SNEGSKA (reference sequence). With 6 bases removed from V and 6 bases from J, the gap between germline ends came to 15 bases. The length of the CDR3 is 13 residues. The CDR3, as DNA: TGCAGTGCCGCACGACTAGTCGCCAATGAGCAGTTCTTC. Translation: CSAARLVANEQFF.

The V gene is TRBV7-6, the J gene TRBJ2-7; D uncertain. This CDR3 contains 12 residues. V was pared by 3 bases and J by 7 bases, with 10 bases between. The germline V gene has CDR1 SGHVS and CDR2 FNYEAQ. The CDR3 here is CASSFILGEQYF. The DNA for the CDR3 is TGTGCCAGCAGCTTTATTTTGGGGGAGCAGTACTTC.

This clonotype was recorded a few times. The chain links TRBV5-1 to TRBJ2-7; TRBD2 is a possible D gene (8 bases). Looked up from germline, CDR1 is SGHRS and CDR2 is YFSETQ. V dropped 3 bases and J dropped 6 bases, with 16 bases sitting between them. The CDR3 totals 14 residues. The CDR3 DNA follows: TGCGCCAGCAGCTCAGGGACTAGACAGGGCGAGCAGTACTTC. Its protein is CASSSGTRQGEQYF. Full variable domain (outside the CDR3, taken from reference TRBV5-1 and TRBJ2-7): KAGVTQTPRYLIKTRGQQVTLSCSPISGHRSVSWYQQTPGQGLQFLFEYFSETQRNKGNFPGRFSGRQFSNSRSEMNVSTLELGDSALYLCASSSGTRQGEQYFGPGTRLTVT.

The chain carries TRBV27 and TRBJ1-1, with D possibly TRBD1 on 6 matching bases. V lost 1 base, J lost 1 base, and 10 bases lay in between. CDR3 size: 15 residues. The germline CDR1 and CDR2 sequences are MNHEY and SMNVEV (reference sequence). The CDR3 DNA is TGTGCCAGCAGTTTATACCAGGGGTCGAACACTGAAGCTTTCTTT. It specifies CASSLYQGSNTEAFF.

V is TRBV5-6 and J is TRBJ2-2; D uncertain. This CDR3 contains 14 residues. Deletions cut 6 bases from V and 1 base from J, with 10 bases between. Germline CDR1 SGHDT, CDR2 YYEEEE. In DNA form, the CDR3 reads TGTGCCAGCAACCCCACGGAGAACACCGGGGAGCTGTTTTTT. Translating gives CASNPTENTGELFF.

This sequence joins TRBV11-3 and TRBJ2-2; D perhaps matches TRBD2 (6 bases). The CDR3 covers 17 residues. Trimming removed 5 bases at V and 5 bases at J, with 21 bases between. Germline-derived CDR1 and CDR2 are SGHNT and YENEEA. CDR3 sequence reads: CASSDLASVVKTGELFF. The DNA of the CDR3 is TGTGCCAGCAGCGATCTAGCGTCGGTGGTTAAAACCGGGGAGCTGTTTTTT.

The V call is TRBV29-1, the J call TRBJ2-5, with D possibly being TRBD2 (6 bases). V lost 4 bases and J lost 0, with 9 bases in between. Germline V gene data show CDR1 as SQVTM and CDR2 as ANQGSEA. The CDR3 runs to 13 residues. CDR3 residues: CSVAAGNQETQYF. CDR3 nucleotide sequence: TGCAGCGTTGCAGCGGGTAACCAAGAGACCCAGTACTTC.

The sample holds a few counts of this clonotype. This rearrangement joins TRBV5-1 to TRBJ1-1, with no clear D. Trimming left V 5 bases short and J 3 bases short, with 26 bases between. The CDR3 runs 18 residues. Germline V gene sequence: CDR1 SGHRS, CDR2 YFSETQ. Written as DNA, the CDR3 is TGCGCCAGCAGTCTTTCGGGATTGGGCCCGGGGAGGTACACTGAAGCTTTCTTT. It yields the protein CASSLSGLGPGRYTEAFF.

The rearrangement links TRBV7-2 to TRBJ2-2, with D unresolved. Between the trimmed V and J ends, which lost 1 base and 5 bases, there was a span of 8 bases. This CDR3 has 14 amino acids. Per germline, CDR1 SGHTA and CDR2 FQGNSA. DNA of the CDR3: TGTGCCAGCAGCTTAGGCTCTCAAACCGGGGAGCTGTTTTTT. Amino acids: CASSLGSQTGELFF. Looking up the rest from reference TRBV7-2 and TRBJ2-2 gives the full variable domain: GAGVSQSPSNKVTEKGKDVELRCDPISGHTALYWYRQSLGQGLEFLIYFQGNSAPDKSGLPSDRFSAERTGGSVSTLTIQRTQQEDSAVYLCASSLGSQTGELFFGEGSRLTVL.

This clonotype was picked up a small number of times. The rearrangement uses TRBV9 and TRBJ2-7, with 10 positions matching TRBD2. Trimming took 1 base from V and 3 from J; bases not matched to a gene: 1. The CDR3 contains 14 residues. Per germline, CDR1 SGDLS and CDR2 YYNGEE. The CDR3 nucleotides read TGTGCCAGCAGCGTATCTAGCGGGAGCTACGAGCAGTACTTC. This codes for CASSVSSGSYEQYF. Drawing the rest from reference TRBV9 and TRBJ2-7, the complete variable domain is DSGVTQTPKHLITATGQRVTLRCSPRSGDLSVYWYQQSLDQGLQFLIQYYNGEERAKGNILERFSAQQFPDLHSELNLSSLELGDSALYFCASSVSSGSYEQYFGPGTRLTVT.

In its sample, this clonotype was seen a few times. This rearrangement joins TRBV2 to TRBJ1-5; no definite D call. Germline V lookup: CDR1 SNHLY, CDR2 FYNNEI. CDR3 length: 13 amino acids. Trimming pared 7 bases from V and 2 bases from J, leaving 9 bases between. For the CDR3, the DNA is TGTGCCAGCACGGGGATGGGCAATCAGCCCCAGCATTTT. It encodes CASTGMGNQPQHF.

This chain's CDR3 is CASSQDYSGRETQYF. Written as DNA, the CDR3 is TGTGCCAGCAGCCAAGATTATAGCGGGAGAGAGACCCAGTACTTC. The chain has TRBV3-1 and TRBJ2-5; 9 nucleotides agree with TRBD2. Germline V gene lookup returns CDR1 LGHDT and CDR2 YNNKEL (reference sequence). V shed 0 bases, J shed 4 bases, and the junction held 3 bases outside the gene matches. The CDR3 runs 15 residues.

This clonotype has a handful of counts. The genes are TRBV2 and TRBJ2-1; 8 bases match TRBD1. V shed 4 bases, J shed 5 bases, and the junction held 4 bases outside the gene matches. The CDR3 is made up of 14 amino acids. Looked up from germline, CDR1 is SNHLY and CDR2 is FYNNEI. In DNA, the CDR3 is TGTGCCAGCAGTGTCGGACAGGGAGACAATGAGCAGTTCTTC. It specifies CASSVGQGDNEQFF. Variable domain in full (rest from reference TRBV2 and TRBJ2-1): EPEVTQTPSHQVTQMGQEVILRCVPISNHLYFYWYRQILGQKVEFLVSFYNNEISEKSEIFDDQFSVERPDGSNFTLKIRSTKLEDSAMYFCASSVGQGDNEQFFGPGTRLTVL.